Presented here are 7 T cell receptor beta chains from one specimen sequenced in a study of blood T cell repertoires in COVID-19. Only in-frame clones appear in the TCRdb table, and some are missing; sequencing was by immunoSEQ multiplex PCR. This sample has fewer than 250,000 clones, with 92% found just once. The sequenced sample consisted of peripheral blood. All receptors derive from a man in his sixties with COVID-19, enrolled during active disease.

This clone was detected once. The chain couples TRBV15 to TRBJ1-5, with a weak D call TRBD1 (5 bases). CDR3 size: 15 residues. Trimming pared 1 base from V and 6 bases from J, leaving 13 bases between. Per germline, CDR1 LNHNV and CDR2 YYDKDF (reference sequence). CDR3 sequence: CATSRGGGSRQPQHF. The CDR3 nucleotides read TGTGCCACCAGCAGAGGGGGGGGGAGTCGTCAGCCCCAGCATTTT. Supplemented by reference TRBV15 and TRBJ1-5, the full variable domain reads DAMVIQNPRYQVTQFGKPVTLSCSQTLNHNVMYWYQQKSSQAPKLLFHYYDKDFNNEADTPDNFQSRRPNTSFCFLDIRSPGLGDTAMYLCATSRGGGSRQPQHFGDGTRLSIL.

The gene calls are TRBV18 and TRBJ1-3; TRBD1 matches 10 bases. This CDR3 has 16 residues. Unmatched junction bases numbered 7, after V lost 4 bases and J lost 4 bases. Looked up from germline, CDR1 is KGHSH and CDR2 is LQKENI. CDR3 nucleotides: TGTGCCAGCTCACTCCCGGGACAGGGGCCCGGAAACACCATATATTTT. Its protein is CASSLPGQGPGNTIYF.

CDR3 in amino acids: CASSKERTVRYGYTF. CDR3 DNA: TGTGCCAGCAGCAAGGAACGGACAGTGCGGTATGGCTACACCTTC. The gene calls are TRBV21-1 and TRBJ1-2; the DNA was not used to check the table's D call, TRBD1. TRBV21-1 is designated a pseudogene. The CDR3 spans 15 residues.

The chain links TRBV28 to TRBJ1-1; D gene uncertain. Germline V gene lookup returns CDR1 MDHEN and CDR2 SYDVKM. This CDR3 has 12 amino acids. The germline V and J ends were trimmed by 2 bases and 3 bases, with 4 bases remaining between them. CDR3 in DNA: TGTGCCAGCAGTTTACCCTACACTGAAGCTTTCTTT. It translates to CASSLPYTEAFF.

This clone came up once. CDR3 nucleotide sequence: TGTGCCAGCAGCCCCCGGGAGGGGGCAACCTACGAGCAGTACTTC. Translated, it gives CASSPREGATYEQYF. The gene calls are TRBV7-9 and TRBJ2-7; D might be TRBD2 (8 bases). The germline gives CDR1 SEHNR, CDR2 FQNEAQ (reference sequence). Trimming removed 5 bases at V and 2 bases at J, with 16 bases between. CDR3 length: 15 amino acids.

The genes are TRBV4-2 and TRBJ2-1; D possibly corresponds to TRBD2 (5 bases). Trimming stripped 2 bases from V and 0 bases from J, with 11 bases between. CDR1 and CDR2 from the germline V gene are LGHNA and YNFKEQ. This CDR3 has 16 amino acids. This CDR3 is CASSQPSGSSYNEQFF. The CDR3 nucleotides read TGTGCCAGCAGCCAACCAAGCGGAAGCTCCTACAATGAGCAGTTCTTC.

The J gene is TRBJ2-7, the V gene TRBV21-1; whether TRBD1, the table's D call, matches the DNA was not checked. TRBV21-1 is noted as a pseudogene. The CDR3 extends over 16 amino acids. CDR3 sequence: CASRRTGSRGTYEQYF. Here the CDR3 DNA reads TGTGCCAGCAGAAGGACAGGTTCAAGGGGGACCTACGAGCAGTACTTC.